The T cell receptor (beta chain) under discussion was sequenced for a study of blood T cell repertoires in COVID-19. V shed 3 bases and J shed 11 bases, with 10 bases lying between them. The V gene's germline CDR1 is LGHDT and CDR2 YNNKEL (reference sequence). The CDR3 sequence is 11 residues long. The assay was immunoSEQ multiplex PCR, and TCRdb's table has in-frame clones only and misses some. The top ten hold about 5.2% of the sample, which has 200,000 to 300,000 clones, around 84% seen once. Sequencing was carried out using peripheral blood. V is TRBV3-1 (or the pseudogene TRBV3-2) and J is TRBJ1-1; D uncertain. This receptor was obtained from an older woman with COVID-19, enrolled during active disease. CDR3 DNA sequence: TGTGCCAGCAGCCAGGGAGGCGACGCTTTCTTT. It codes for CASSQGGDAFF.